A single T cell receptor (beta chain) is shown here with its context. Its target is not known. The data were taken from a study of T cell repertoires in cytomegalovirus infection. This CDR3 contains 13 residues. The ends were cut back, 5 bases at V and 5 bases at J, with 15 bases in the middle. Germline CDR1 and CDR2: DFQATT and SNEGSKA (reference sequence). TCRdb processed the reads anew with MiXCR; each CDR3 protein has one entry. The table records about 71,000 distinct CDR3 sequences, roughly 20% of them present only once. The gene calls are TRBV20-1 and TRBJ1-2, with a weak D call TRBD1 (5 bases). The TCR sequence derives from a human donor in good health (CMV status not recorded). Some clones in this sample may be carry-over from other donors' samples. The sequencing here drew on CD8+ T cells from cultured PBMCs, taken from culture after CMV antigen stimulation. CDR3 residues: CSAPPGTEYGYTF. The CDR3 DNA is TGCAGTGCTCCCCCGGGGACGGAATATGGCTACACCTTC.